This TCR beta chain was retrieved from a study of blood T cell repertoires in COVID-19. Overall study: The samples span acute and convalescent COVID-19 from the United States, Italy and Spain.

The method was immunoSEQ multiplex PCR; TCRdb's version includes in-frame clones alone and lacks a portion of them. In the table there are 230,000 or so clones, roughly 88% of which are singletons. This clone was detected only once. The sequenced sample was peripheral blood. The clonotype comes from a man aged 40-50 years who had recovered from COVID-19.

The CDR3 DNA is TGTGCCAGCAGCTTATACGGGGGGTCCTACGAGCAGTACTTC. Protein product: CASSLYGGSYEQYF. V is TRBV7-2 and J is TRBJ2-7; 7 nucleotides align to TRBD2. Looked up from germline, CDR1 is SGHTA and CDR2 is FQGNSA. CDR3 size: 14 residues. The trim removed 2 bases at V and 1 base at J, leaving 2 bases unmatched.